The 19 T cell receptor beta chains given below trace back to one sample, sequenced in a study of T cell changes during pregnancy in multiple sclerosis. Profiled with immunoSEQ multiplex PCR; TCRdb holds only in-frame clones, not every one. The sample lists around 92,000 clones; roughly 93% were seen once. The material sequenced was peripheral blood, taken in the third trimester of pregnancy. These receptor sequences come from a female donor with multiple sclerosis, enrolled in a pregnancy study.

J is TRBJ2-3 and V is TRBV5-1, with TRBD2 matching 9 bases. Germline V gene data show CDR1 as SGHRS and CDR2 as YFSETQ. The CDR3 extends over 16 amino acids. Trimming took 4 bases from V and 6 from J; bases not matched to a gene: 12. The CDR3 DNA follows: TGCGCCAGCAGCCCGACTTTGGGACTAGCCCTCGATACGCAGTATTTT. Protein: CASSPTLGLALDTQYF.

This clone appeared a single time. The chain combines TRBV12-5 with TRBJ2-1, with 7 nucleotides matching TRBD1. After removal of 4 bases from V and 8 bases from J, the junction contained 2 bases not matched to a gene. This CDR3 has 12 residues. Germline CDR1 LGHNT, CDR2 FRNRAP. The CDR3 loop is CASGYRGDEQFF. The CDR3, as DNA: TGTGCTAGTGGTTACAGGGGCGATGAGCAGTTCTTC.

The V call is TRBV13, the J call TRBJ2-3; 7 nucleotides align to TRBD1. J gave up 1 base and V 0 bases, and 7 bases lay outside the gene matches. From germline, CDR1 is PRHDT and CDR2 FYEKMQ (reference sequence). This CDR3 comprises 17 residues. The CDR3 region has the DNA TGTGCCAGCAGCTTAGGTAGGGGGCAGGGCCGCACAGATACGCAGTATTTT. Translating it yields CASSLGRGQGRTDTQYF.

CDR3 nucleotides: TGTGCCATCAGTGAAAGGGCCCTTGGGGCGAATCCGTCCTACAATGAGCAGTTCTTC. Translating gives CAISERALGANPSYNEQFF. The rearrangement uses TRBV10-3 and TRBJ2-1; possible D gene TRBD1, 5 bases. The CDR3 sequence is 19 residues long. Germline assignment: CDR1 ENHRY and CDR2 SYGVKD. With 3 bases removed from V and 1 base from J, the gap between germline ends came to 22 bases.

CDR3 in amino acids: CASSEIANSYNEQFF. DNA for the CDR3: TGTGCCAGCAGTGAAATAGCGAACTCCTACAATGAGCAGTTCTTC. This rearrangement joins TRBV2 to TRBJ2-1; tentative D call: TRBD2 (5 bases). The V and J ends lost 2 bases and 0 bases respectively, with 8 bases between them. Germline V gives CDR1 SNHLY, CDR2 FYNNEI. The CDR3 totals 15 residues.

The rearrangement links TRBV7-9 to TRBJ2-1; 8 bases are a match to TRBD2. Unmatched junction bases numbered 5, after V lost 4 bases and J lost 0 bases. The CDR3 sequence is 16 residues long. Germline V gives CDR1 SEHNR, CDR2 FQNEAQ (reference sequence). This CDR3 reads CASSSRGRSSYNEQFF. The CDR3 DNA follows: TGTGCCAGCAGCTCCCGCGGGAGGAGCTCCTACAATGAGCAGTTCTTC.

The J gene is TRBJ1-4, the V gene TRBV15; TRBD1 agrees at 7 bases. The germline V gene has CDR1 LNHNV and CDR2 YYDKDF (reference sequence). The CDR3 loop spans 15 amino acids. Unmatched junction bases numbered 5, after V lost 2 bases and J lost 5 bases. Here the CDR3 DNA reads TGTGCCACCAGCAGAACCGGGACAGCGAATGAAAAACTGTTTTTT. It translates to CATSRTGTANEKLFF.

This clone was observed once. The chain's CDR3 is CASRPDRAEPQHF. CDR3 DNA sequence: TGTGCCAGCAGACCGGACAGGGCAGAGCCCCAGCATTTT. This rearrangement joins TRBV2 to TRBJ1-5, with 8 nucleotides matching TRBD1. J was trimmed by 8 bases and V by 6 bases; bases with no gene match: 6. Germline V gene data show CDR1 as SNHLY and CDR2 as FYNNEI. CDR3 length equals 13 residues.

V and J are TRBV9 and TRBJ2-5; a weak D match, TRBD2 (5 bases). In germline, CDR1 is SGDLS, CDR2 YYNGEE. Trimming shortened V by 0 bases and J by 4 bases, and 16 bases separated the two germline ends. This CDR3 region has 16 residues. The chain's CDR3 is CASSVGPGYMGETQYF. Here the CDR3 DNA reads TGTGCCAGCAGCGTAGGGCCGGGGTACATGGGAGAGACCCAGTACTTC.

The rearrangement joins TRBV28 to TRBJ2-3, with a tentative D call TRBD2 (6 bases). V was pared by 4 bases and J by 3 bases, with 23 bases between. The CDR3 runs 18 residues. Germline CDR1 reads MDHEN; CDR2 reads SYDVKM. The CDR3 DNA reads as TGTGCCAGCAGTTCGCCTATACGACTAGACGGTTTGACAGATACGCAGTATTTT. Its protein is CASSSPIRLDGLTDTQYF.

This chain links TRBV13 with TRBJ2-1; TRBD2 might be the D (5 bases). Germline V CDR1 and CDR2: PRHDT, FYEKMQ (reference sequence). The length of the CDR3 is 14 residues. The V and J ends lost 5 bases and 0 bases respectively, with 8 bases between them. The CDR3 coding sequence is TGTGCCAGCAGCCTGGACTTCTCCTACAATGAGCAGTTCTTC. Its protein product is CASSLDFSYNEQFF.

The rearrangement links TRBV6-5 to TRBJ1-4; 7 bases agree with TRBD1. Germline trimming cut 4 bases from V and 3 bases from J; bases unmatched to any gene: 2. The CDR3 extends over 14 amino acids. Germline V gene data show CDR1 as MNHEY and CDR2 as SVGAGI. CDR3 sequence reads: CASSSTGSNEKLFF. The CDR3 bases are TGTGCCAGCAGTTCGACAGGGTCTAATGAAAAACTGTTTTTT.

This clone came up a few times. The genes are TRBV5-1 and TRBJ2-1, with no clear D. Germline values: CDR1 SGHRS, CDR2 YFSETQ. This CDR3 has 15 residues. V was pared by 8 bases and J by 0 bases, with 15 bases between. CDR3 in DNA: TGCGCCAGTGTTGAGTACCCTGGCTCCTACAATGAGCAGTTCTTC. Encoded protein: CASVEYPGSYNEQFF.

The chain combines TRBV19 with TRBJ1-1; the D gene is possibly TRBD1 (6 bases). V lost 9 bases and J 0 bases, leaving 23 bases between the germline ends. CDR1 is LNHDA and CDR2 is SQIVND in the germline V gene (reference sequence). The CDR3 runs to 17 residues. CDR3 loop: CASLNRVLTRMNTEAFF. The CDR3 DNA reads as TGTGCCAGCTTAAACAGGGTACTTACTCGAATGAACACTGAAGCTTTCTTT.

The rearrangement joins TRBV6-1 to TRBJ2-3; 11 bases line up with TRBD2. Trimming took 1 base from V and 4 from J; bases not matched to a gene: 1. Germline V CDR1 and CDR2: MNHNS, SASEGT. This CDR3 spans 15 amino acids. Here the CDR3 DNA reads TGTGCCAGCAGTGAAGAACTAGCGGGAGCAGATACGCAGTATTTT. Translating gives CASSEELAGADTQYF.

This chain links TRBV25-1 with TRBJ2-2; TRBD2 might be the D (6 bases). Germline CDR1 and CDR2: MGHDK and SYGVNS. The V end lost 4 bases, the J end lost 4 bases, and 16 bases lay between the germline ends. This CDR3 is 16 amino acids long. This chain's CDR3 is CASSAPRGGSTGELFF. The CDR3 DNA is TGTGCCAGCAGTGCCCCGAGGGGAGGTAGCACCGGGGAGCTGTTTTTT.

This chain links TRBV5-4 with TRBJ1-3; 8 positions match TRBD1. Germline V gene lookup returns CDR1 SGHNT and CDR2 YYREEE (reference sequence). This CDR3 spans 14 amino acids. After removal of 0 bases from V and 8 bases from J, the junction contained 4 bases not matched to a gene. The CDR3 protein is CASSLGQGRDTIYF. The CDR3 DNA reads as TGTGCCAGCAGCTTGGGACAGGGGAGGGACACCATATATTTT.

The CDR3 loop reads CASREIRQGNTEAFF. The CDR3 region has the DNA TGTGCCAGCAGAGAAATTCGACAGGGCAACACTGAAGCTTTCTTT. The gene calls are TRBV2 and TRBJ1-1; 7 nucleotides match TRBD1. Trimming took 6 bases from V and 2 from J; bases not matched to a gene: 9. In germline, CDR1 is SNHLY, CDR2 FYNNEI. The CDR3 spans 15 residues. The full variable domain, with the rest looked up from reference TRBV2 and TRBJ1-1, is EPEVTQTPSHQVTQMGQEVILRCVPISNHLYFYWYRQILGQKVEFLVSFYNNEISEKSEIFDDQFSVERPDGSNFTLKIRSTKLEDSAMYFCASREIRQGNTEAFFGQGTRLTVV.

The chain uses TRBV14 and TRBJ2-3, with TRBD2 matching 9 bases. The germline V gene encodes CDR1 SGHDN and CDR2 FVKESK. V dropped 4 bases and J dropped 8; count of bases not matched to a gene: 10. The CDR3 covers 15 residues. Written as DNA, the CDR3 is TGTGCCAGCAGCCCTAGGGGACTAGCTTGGGGTACGCAGTATTTT. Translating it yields CASSPRGLAWGTQYF.